This T cell receptor (beta chain) was sequenced for a study of CD8 T cells in ankylosing spondylitis. Germline V gives CDR1 DFQATT, CDR2 SNEGSKA (reference sequence). This CDR3 is 11 amino acids long. V shed 0 bases and J shed 7 bases, with 7 bases lying between them. The study, taken as a whole, reports: Blood from ankylosing spondylitis patients appeared to carry a characteristic roughly eight-variant TCR beta motif. Reports say disease-linked clones showed up significantly more in matched ankylosing spondylitis synovial fluid.

A remark on this clonotype: What it binds is not known.

TCRdb independently ran MiXCR on the 5' RACE reads; one entry per CDR3 protein. The data hold roughly 400,000 distinct CDR3 sequences, with approximately 20% observed a single time. The sequenced sample was blood, either unsorted or a sorted T cell fraction (not recorded which). This sequence was found in a male donor with ankylosing spondylitis. The chain recombines TRBV20-1 with TRBJ2-7, with D possibly TRBD2 on 5 matching bases. The CDR3 DNA is TGCAGTGCTAGAGAGTCGGGGGAGCAGTACTTC. Protein: CSARESGEQYF.